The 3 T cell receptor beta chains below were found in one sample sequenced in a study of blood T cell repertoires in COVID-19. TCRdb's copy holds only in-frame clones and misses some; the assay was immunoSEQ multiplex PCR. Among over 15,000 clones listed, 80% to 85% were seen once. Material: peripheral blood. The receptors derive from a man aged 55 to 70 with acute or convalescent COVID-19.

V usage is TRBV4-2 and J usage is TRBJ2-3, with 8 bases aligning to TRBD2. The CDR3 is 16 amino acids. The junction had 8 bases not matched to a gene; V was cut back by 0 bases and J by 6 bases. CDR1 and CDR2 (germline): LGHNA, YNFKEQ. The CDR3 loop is CASSQDRSGAGDTQYF. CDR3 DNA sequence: TGTGCCAGCAGCCAAGATCGTAGCGGGGCGGGGGATACGCAGTATTTT.

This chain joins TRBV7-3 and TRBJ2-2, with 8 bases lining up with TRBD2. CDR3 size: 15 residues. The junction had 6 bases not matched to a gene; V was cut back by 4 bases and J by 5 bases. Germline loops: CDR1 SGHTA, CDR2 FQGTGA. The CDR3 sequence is CASSSPGLGTGELFF. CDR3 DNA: TGTGCCAGCAGCTCGCCGGGACTAGGGACCGGGGAGCTGTTTTTT.

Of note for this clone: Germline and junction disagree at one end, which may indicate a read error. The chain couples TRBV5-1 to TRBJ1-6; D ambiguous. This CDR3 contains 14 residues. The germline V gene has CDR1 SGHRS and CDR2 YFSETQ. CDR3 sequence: CASSQDPEDSPLHF. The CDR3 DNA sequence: TGCGCCAGCAGCCAAGACCCCGAAGACTCACCCCTCCATTTT. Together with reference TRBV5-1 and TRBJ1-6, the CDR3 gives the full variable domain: KAGVTQTPRYLIKTRGQQVTLSCSPISGHRSVSWYQQTPGQGLQFLFEYFSETQRNKGNFPGRFSGRQFSNSRSEMNVSTLELGDSALYLCASSQDPEDSPLHFGNGTRLTVT.